These 29 T cell receptor beta chains came from one sample sequenced in a study of blood T cell repertoires in COVID-19. Some clones are missing from TCRdb's copy, which holds only in-frame ones; the method was immunoSEQ multiplex PCR. The sample contains approximately 300,000 clones, approximately 83% of which appear only once. What was sequenced was PBMCs or T cells enriched from blood (not recorded which). These receptors originate from a woman aged 30 to 39 who had recovered from COVID-19.

This chain joins TRBV12-3 or TRBV12-4 and TRBJ1-6, with D unclear. CDR3 size: 13 residues. V dropped 8 bases and J dropped 9 bases, with 14 bases sitting between them. CDR3 sequence reads: CASLGVSGSPLHF. The DNA of the CDR3 is TGTGCCAGCCTCGGGGTATCGGGTTCACCCCTCCACTTT.

The rearrangement uses TRBV19 and TRBJ1-2; 9 positions agree with TRBD1. V lost 7 bases to trimming and J lost 4 bases; unmatched junction nucleotides: 4. The germline V gene has CDR1 LNHDA and CDR2 SQIVND (reference sequence). This CDR3 has 13 amino acids. The CDR3 reads CASNTGGPYGYTF. The CDR3 coding sequence is TGTGCCAGTAATACAGGGGGCCCCTATGGCTACACCTTC.

This clone was recorded only once. As DNA, the CDR3 is TGTGCCAGCATCTCGCAGGCCCCTGAAGCTTTCTTT. This codes for CASISQAPEAFF. V and J are TRBV7-9 and TRBJ1-1, with unresolved D. The length of the CDR3 is 12 residues. From germline, CDR1 is SEHNR and CDR2 FQNEAQ (reference sequence). Trimming stripped 7 bases from V and 6 bases from J, with 12 bases between. Drawing the rest from reference TRBV7-9 and TRBJ1-1, the complete variable domain is DTGVSQNPRHKITKRGQNVTFRCDPISEHNRLYWYRQTLGQGPEFLTYFQNEAQLEKSRLLSDRFSAERPKGSFSTLEIQRTEQGDSAMYLCASISQAPEAFFGQGTRLTVV.

The chain combines TRBV5-1 with TRBJ2-1; 9 bases map to TRBD1. The germline CDR1 and CDR2 sequences are SGHRS and YFSETQ. This CDR3 has 16 residues. V lost 6 bases and J lost 6; bases outside the gene matches: 13. CDR3 nucleotide sequence: TGCGCCAGCACCCTGGGTCGGGACAGGGTACGCAATGAGCAGTTCTTC. This sequence encodes CASTLGRDRVRNEQFF.

This rearrangement joins TRBV2 to TRBJ2-5, with D perhaps TRBD1 (5 bases). The CDR3 contains 15 residues. CDR1 and CDR2 from the germline V gene are SNHLY and FYNNEI. Trimming removed 4 bases at V and 1 base at J, with 13 bases between. The CDR3 is CASSGPRTSQETQYF. CDR3 DNA: TGTGCCAGCAGTGGCCCCCGGACAAGCCAAGAGACCCAGTACTTC.

This chain links TRBV11-2 with TRBJ1-4; D gene uncertain. This CDR3 is 12 amino acids long. From germline, CDR1 is SGHAT and CDR2 FQNNGV. V lost 6 bases and J lost 8, with 10 bases in between. CDR3 nucleotides: TGTGCCAGCAGTTCGCCGGGGGAAAAACTGTTTTTT. This encodes CASSSPGEKLFF.

V gene TRBV18 combines with J gene TRBJ1-5, with TRBD1 as a possible D gene (6 bases). V was pared by 4 bases and J by 2 bases, with 9 bases between. Per germline, CDR1 KGHSH and CDR2 LQKENI. There are 14 residues in the CDR3. Here the CDR3 reads CASSRQEGNQPQHF. As DNA, the CDR3 is TGTGCCAGCTCACGACAGGAAGGCAATCAGCCCCAGCATTTT.

The chain recombines TRBV18 with TRBJ2-7, with D uncertain. Germline loops: CDR1 KGHSH, CDR2 LQKENI. The CDR3 extends over 10 amino acids. The V end was cut by 10 bases, the J end by 4 bases, with 8 bases between. CDR3 residues: CATSLYEQYF. The CDR3 DNA sequence: TGTGCCACTTCCCTGTACGAGCAGTACTTC.

CDR3 protein: CASSGTKISSYNSPLHF. The CDR3 bases are TGCGCCAGCAGTGGGACTAAGATTAGCTCCTATAATTCACCCCTCCACTTT. V gene TRBV10-2 combines with J gene TRBJ1-6; the D is unclear. CDR1 and CDR2 (germline): WSHSY, SAAADI. This CDR3 has 17 amino acids. The V and J ends lost 4 bases and 0 bases respectively, with 13 bases between them.

The rearrangement joins TRBV7-9 to TRBJ1-2; weak D call: TRBD1 (6 bases). The V gene lost 5 bases and the J gene lost 4 bases, with 17 bases spanning the gap. The CDR3 is 15 amino acids. Germline CDR1 reads SEHNR; CDR2 reads FQNEAQ (reference sequence). Here the CDR3 reads CASSIGTLEGYGYTF. For the CDR3, the DNA is TGTGCCAGCAGCATCGGGACATTAGAGGGCTATGGCTACACCTTC.

The chain couples TRBV6-5 to TRBJ2-2, with D possibly being TRBD2 (6 bases). Trimming shortened V by 11 bases and J by 4 bases, and 14 bases separated the two germline ends. CDR1 and CDR2 (germline): MNHEY, SVGAGI. This CDR3 is 13 amino acids long. The CDR3 reads CASMQGGTGELFF. The CDR3 DNA follows: TGTGCCTCGATGCAGGGAGGCACCGGGGAGCTGTTTTTT.

The chain combines TRBV14 with TRBJ2-5, with 7 bases matching TRBD2. Unmatched junction bases numbered 14, after V lost 2 bases and J lost 5 bases. CDR1 and CDR2 (germline): SGHDN, FVKESK. CDR3 size: 17 residues. CDR3 nucleotide sequence: TGTGCCAGCAGCCAACGTCGCGGGGGAGAGGTTGGGGAGACCCAGTACTTC. The encoded protein is CASSQRRGGEVGETQYF.

The rearrangement links TRBV5-1 to TRBJ1-1; no firm D call. CDR1 is SGHRS, CDR2 YFSETQ, per germline. The CDR3 has 14 amino acids. V was shortened by 0 bases and J by 0 bases, with 6 bases between the two germline ends. CDR3 in DNA: TGCGCCAGCAGCTTGGTAGCGTTGAACACTGAAGCTTTCTTT. It encodes CASSLVALNTEAFF.

V is TRBV27 and J is TRBJ2-7; perhaps TRBD2 as D (5 bases). There are 16 residues in the CDR3. Trimming cost V 6 bases and J 2 bases, with 20 bases left between them. CDR1 and CDR2 (germline): MNHEY, SMNVEV (reference sequence). This CDR3 reads CASSQTWGTRAYEQYF. DNA of the CDR3: TGTGCCAGCAGCCAAACTTGGGGTACGAGGGCCTACGAGCAGTACTTC.

The chain combines TRBV10-3 with TRBJ2-7, with D unclear. The CDR3 is made up of 13 amino acids. Germline CDR1 reads ENHRY; CDR2 reads SYGVKD. V dropped 0 bases and J dropped 3 bases, with 6 bases sitting between them. In nucleotides, the CDR3 is TGTGCCATCAGTGAGTCAACAGTCTACGAGCAGTACTTC. This encodes CAISESTVYEQYF.

The J gene is TRBJ2-5, the V gene TRBV20-1; TRBD2 matches at 9 bases. Germline V CDR1 and CDR2: DFQATT, SNEGSKA (reference sequence). The CDR3 is 11 amino acids. The CDR3 loop reads CSAGGPETQYF. The CDR3, as DNA: TGCAGCGCGGGGGGGCCAGAGACCCAGTACTTC.

V gene TRBV6-1 combines with J gene TRBJ2-1; 7 nucleotides agree with TRBD1. The V and J ends lost 3 bases and 5 bases, in that order; junction bases with no gene match: 13. CDR1 is MNHNS, CDR2 SASEGT, per germline. CDR3 length: 17 residues. CDR3 sequence (DNA): TGTGCCAGCAGTGAGAACAGGGGTACTTTTAAGGACAATGAGCAGTTCTTC. Protein sequence: CASSENRGTFKDNEQFF.

This chain connects TRBV10-1 to TRBJ1-2, with 7 bases aligning to TRBD1. CDR3 length equals 16 residues. J gave up 4 bases and V 4 bases, and 12 bases lay outside the gene matches. In germline, CDR1 is WNHNN, CDR2 SYGVQD (reference sequence). The DNA of the CDR3 is TGCGCCAGCAGTGGACAGGACAGGCGGGGATCCTATGGCTACACCTTC. Amino acid sequence: CASSGQDRRGSYGYTF.

V usage is TRBV5-8 and J usage is TRBJ1-5, with TRBD1 identical over 10 bases. V trimming: 5 bases; J trimming: 6 bases; junction bases outside the gene matches: 5. There are 14 residues in the CDR3. The germline V gene has CDR1 SGHTS and CDR2 YDEGEE. CDR3 nucleotides: TGTGCCAGCAGGCCCGGGACAGGGGTTCAGCCCCAGCATTTT. Translation gives CASRPGTGVQPQHF.

The chain uses TRBV6-1 and TRBJ2-3, with TRBD1 as a possible D gene (5 bases). The CDR3 has 13 residues. Germline CDR1 is MNHNS and CDR2 is SASEGT. V gave up 3 bases and J gave up 5 bases, with 9 bases separating them. The CDR3 coding sequence is TGTGCCAGCAGTGATCCCAGGGTAGATACGCAGTATTTT. Translation gives CASSDPRVDTQYF.

For this clone: An end of the junction does not agree with germline; a read error may underlie this. This sequence joins TRBV11-2 and TRBJ1-2, with TRBD1 as a possible D gene (6 bases). CDR1 is SGHAT, CDR2 FQNNGV, per germline. This CDR3 is 14 amino acids long. In DNA form, the CDR3 reads TGTGCCAGCAGCGTAGAAGGGACAAGCTATGGCTACACCTTC. Translating gives CASSVEGTSYGYTF.

V gene TRBV5-6 combines with J gene TRBJ2-7, with D possibly TRBD2 on 5 matching bases. Germline-derived CDR1 and CDR2 are SGHDT and YYEEEE. This CDR3 is built from 13 residues. Trimming left V 4 bases short and J 3 bases short, with 11 bases between. CDR3 sequence reads: CASSPGEFYEQYF. CDR3 sequence (DNA): TGTGCCAGCAGCCCCGGGGAGTTCTACGAGCAGTACTTC. Based on the CDR3 plus reference TRBV5-6 and TRBJ2-7, the full variable domain is DAGVTQSPTHLIKTRGQQVTLRCSPKSGHDTVSWYQQALGQGPQFIFQYYEEEERQRGNFPDRFSGHQFPNYSSELNVNALLLGDSALYLCASSPGEFYEQYFGPGTRLTVT.

J is TRBJ1-3 and V is TRBV7-8, with D perhaps TRBD1 (5 bases). CDR1 and CDR2 from the germline V gene are SGHVS and FQNEAQ. Trimming removed 2 bases from V and 5 bases from J, with 10 bases in between. The CDR3 sequence is 14 residues long. The CDR3 nucleotides read TGTGCCAGCAGCTTATCCAGGGATAGAAACACCATATATTTT. Translation: CASSLSRDRNTIYF.

This clone has a single count. This rearrangement joins TRBV7-6 to TRBJ2-5; 12 bases agree with TRBD1. The CDR3 is 15 residues long. V lost 5 bases to trimming and J lost 5 bases; unmatched junction nucleotides: 6. Germline CDR1 is SGHVS and CDR2 is FNYEAQ. Written as DNA, the CDR3 is TGTGCCAGCAGCCGGGACAGGGGGCTTAAGGAGACCCAGTACTTC. It specifies CASSRDRGLKETQYF.

This clone came up once. The chain recombines TRBV30 with TRBJ2-1; D uncertain. V was clipped by 1 base and J by 10 bases, with 8 bases between them. Germline-derived CDR1 and CDR2 are GTSNPN and SVGIG (reference sequence). This CDR3 region has 11 residues. CDR3 residues: CAWSGVGEQFF. For the CDR3, the DNA is TGTGCCTGGAGTGGCGTCGGGGAGCAGTTCTTC.

This chain uses TRBV24-1 with TRBJ2-1; TRBD1 aligns across 10 bases. The V and J ends lost 7 bases and 8 bases, in that order; junction bases with no gene match: 7. CDR1 and CDR2 (germline): KGHDR, SFDVKD. CDR3 size: 14 residues. CDR3 nucleotide sequence: TGTGCCACCAGGGGACAGGGGCGCCGGGATGAGCAGTTCTTC. This codes for CATRGQGRRDEQFF.

This clone was seen a handful of times. V and J are TRBV24-1 and TRBJ2-7; 8 nucleotides agree with TRBD1. The CDR3 runs 13 residues. The J segment lost 2 bases and the V segment lost 5 bases, leaving 1 base of the junction unmatched. CDR1 and CDR2 from the germline V gene are KGHDR and SFDVKD. The CDR3 nucleotides are TGTGCCACCAGTGGGACAGGGACCTACGAGCAGTACTTC. Translation: CATSGTGTYEQYF.

This chain connects TRBV7-9 to TRBJ1-4; tentative D call: TRBD1 (6 bases). The CDR3 contains 14 residues. Germline V gives CDR1 SEHNR, CDR2 FQNEAQ (reference sequence). V lost 4 bases and J 5 bases, leaving 11 bases between the germline ends. The DNA for the CDR3 is TGTGCCAGCAGCTACAGGGCCGAAAATGAAAAACTGTTTTTT. This sequence encodes CASSYRAENEKLFF.

The chain recombines TRBV12-3 or TRBV12-4 with TRBJ1-1, with D perhaps matching TRBD1 (5 bases). Deletions cut 1 base from V and 8 bases from J, with 11 bases between. The CDR3 length is 13 residues. CDR3 region: CASSLGGPREAFF. As DNA, the CDR3 is TGTGCCAGCAGTTTAGGGGGCCCAAGGGAAGCTTTCTTT.